This T cell receptor beta chain was retrieved from a study of OX40 agonist ivuxolimab in advanced cancers. Method: immunoSEQ multiplex PCR; TCRdb's copy keeps in-frame clones and lacks some. The sample consists of 70,000 to 80,000 clones, around 91% of them appearing once. Per germline, CDR1 MRHNA and CDR2 SNTAGT. The V end was cut by 6 bases, the J end by 7 bases, with 16 bases between. CDR3 length: 14 residues. Sample: CD4+ or CD8+ T cells sorted from blood, taken in a trial of the OX40 agonist ivuxolimab. This TCR was recovered from an adult with an advanced solid tumor such as melanoma, head and neck, liver or kidney cancer. This rearrangement joins TRBV6-4 to TRBJ2-1, with a weak D call TRBD1 (6 bases). The CDR3 DNA is TGTGCCAGCAGACCAGATCAGGGGTTTAATGAGCAGTTCTTC. Protein product: CASRPDQGFNEQFF.